The 3 T cell receptor beta chains below all came from one sample that was sequenced in a study of OX40 agonist ivuxolimab in advanced cancers. Produced via immunoSEQ multiplex PCR; TCRdb's table is partial and in-frame only. The table lists approximately 70,000 clones, around 83% of them singletons. This material consisted of CD4+ or CD8+ T cells sorted from blood, taken in a trial of the OX40 agonist ivuxolimab. The receptors shown here come from an adult with an advanced solid tumor such as melanoma, head and neck, liver or kidney cancer.

The rearrangement links TRBV5-1 to TRBJ2-7; D call uncertain. The CDR3 loop spans 14 amino acids. Trimming pared 0 bases from V and 0 bases from J, leaving 7 bases between. From germline, CDR1 is SGHRS and CDR2 YFSETQ. This CDR3 is CASSLEHGSYEQYF. For the CDR3, the DNA is TGCGCCAGCAGCTTGGAACACGGCTCCTACGAGCAGTACTTC.

The rearrangement joins TRBV29-1 to TRBJ2-2; no reliable D call. The CDR3 covers 13 residues. Trimming removed 4 bases from V and 1 base from J, with 7 bases in between. Germline CDR1 is SQVTM and CDR2 is ANQGSEA. The CDR3 region is CSVGHRNTGELFF. As DNA, the CDR3 is TGCAGCGTTGGGCACCGGAACACCGGGGAGCTGTTTTTT.

The J gene is TRBJ1-5, the V gene TRBV19, with unresolved D. CDR3 length equals 15 residues. Looked up from germline, CDR1 is LNHDA and CDR2 is SQIVND (reference sequence). V dropped 3 bases and J dropped 7 bases, with 16 bases sitting between them. The CDR3 spells CASSIRLGQSQPQHF. The CDR3 region has the DNA TGTGCCAGTAGTATTCGGTTGGGCCAGAGCCAGCCCCAGCATTTT. Based on the CDR3 plus reference TRBV19 and TRBJ1-5, the full variable domain is DGGITQSPKYLFRKEGQNVTLSCEQNLNHDAMYWYRQDPGQGLRLIYYSQIVNDFQKGDIAEGYSVSREKKESFPLTVTSAQKNPTAFYLCASSIRLGQSQPQHFGDGTRLSIL.